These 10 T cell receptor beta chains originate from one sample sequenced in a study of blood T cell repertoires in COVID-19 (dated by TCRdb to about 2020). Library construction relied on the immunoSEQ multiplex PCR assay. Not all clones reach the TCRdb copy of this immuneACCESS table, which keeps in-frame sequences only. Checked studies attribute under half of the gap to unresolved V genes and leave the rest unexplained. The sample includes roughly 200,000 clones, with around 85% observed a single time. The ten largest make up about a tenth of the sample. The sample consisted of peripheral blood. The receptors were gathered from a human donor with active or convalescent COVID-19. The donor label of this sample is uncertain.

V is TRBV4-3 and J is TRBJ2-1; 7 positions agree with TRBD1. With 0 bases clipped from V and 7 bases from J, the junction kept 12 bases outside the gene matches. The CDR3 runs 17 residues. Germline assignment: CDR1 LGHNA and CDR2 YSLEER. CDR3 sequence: CASSQDSLPVRGNEQFF. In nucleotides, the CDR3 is TGCGCCAGCAGCCAAGATTCTCTACCCGTCAGGGGGAATGAGCAGTTCTTC.

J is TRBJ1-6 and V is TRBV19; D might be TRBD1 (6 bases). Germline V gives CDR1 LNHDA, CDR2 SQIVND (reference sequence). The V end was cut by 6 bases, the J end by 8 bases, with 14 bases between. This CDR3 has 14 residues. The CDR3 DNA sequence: TGTGCCAGTAGCTATCTGGGGGCCCATTCACCCCTCCACTTT. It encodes CASSYLGAHSPLHF.

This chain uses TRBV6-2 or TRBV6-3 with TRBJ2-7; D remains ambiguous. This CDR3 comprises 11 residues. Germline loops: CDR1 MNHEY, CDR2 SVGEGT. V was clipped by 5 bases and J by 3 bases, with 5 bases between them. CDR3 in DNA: TGTGCCAGCAGTAACGGCTACGAGCAGTACTTC. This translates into CASSNGYEQYF.

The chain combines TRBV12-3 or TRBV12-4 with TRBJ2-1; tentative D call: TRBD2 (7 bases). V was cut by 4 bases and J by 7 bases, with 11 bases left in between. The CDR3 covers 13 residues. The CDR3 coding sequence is TGTGCCAGCAGTTGGGGAGGGACAAATGAGCAGTTCTTC. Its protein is CASSWGGTNEQFF.

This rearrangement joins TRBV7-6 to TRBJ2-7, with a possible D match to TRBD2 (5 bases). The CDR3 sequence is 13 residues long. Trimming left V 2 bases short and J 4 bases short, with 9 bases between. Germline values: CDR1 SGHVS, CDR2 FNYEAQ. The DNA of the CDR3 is TGTGCCAGCAGCTTATCGGGCGGGTACGAGCAGTACTTC. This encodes CASSLSGGYEQYF.

CDR3 sequence (DNA): TGTGCCAGCAGTCTCACCTTGGGAGTCACTGAAGCTTTCTTT. This encodes CASSLTLGVTEAFF. This chain connects TRBV6-5 to TRBJ1-1, with D hard to call. The CDR3 spans 14 residues. The V and J ends lost 5 bases and 4 bases respectively, with 14 bases between them. Germline V gene sequence: CDR1 MNHEY, CDR2 SVGAGI.

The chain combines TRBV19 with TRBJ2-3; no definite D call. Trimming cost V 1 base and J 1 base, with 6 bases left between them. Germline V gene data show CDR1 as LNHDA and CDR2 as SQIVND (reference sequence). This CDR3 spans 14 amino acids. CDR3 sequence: CASSIGLGTDTQYF. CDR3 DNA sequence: TGTGCCAGTAGTATAGGGCTGGGCACAGATACGCAGTATTTT.

Written as DNA, the CDR3 is TGTGCCAGCAAACCGGGACACCGGGGCCGAATGGATACGCAGTATTTT. Translation gives CASKPGHRGRMDTQYF. The rearrangement joins TRBV6-6 to TRBJ2-3; weak D call: TRBD1 (6 bases). This CDR3 contains 16 residues. Trimming cost V 7 bases and J 6 bases, with 23 bases left between them. Germline CDR1 is MNHNY and CDR2 is SVGAGI (reference sequence).

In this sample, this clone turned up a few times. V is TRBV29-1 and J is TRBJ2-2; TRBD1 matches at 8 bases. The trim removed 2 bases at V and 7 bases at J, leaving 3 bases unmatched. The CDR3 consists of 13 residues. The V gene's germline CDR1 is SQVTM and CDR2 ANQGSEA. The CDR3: CSVEPGTGGELFF. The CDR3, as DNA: TGCAGCGTTGAACCCGGGACAGGCGGGGAGCTGTTTTTT.

The CDR3 DNA reads TGTGCCAGCAGTTTAAGGGGTGATCAGCCCCAGCATTTT. Amino acid sequence: CASSLRGDQPQHF. The chain carries TRBV12-3 or TRBV12-4 and TRBJ1-5; D might be TRBD1 (5 bases). The CDR3 is 13 residues long. V dropped 2 bases and J dropped 5 bases, with 7 bases sitting between them.